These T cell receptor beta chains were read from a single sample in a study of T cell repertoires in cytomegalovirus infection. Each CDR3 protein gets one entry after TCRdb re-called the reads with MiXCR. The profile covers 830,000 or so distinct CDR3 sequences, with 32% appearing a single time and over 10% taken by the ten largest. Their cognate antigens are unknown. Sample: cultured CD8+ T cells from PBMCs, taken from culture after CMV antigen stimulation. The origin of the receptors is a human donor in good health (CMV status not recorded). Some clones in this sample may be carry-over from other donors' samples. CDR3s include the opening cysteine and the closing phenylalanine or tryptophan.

CASSPASGGRYNEQFF	TRBV6-6	TRBJ2-1
CASSYGGGSGYGYTF	TRBV7-8	TRBJ1-2
CASSSPGQGAEQYF	TRBV5-3	TRBJ2-7
CASSHGTGTPGNTIYF	TRBV6-6	TRBJ1-3
CSARDAWGIAFF	TRBV20-1	TRBJ1-1
CASSRGVAAGNTIYF	TRBV7-2	TRBJ1-3
CASSYSLASGLYNEQFF	TRBV6-5	TRBJ2-1
CASSQTGYMDEQFF	TRBV7-2	TRBJ2-1
CASSPLTGPLEAFF	TRBV28	TRBJ1-1
CASSLLAGETDTQYF	TRBV12-3/TRBV12-4	TRBJ2-3
CASSYAPRDRGLNYGYTF	TRBV6-5	TRBJ1-2
CSAINRVRSAPDAPSGNTIYF	TRBV20-1	TRBJ1-3
CASSSTLMNTEAFF	TRBV27	TRBJ1-1
CVSSTPRGKAFF	TRBV12-3/TRBV12-4	TRBJ1-1
CSARADRVKSYEQYF	TRBV20-1	TRBJ2-7
CASSPTLAYEQYF	TRBV12-3/TRBV12-4	TRBJ2-7
CAILGGGRSEQYF	TRBV10-3	TRBJ2-7
CASSPLLAGGPGNEQFF	TRBV4-1	TRBJ2-1
CASSYSGTGTKEQYF	TRBV6-5	TRBJ2-7
CASSQRWRDVSNQPQHF	TRBV16	TRBJ1-5
CASSSRAGGAYNEQFF	TRBV6-6	TRBJ2-1
CASSLGLDSNYGYTF	TRBV7-9	TRBJ1-2
CASSPEEETQYF	TRBV6-1	TRBJ2-5
CATKGVQGDGELFF	TRBV6-5	TRBJ2-2
CASSLTGGFGYTF	TRBV6-1	TRBJ1-2
CASGLGPSYDEQYF	TRBV10-2	TRBJ2-7
CASSSPQRGGYNEQFF	TRBV9	TRBJ2-1
CASSLTHGTEAFF	TRBV7-7	TRBJ1-1
CASTSFGGPEAFF	TRBV25-1	TRBJ1-1
CASSLGQGAREKLFF	TRBV4-3	TRBJ1-4
CASSLRGRQTGSNQPQHF	TRBV7-6	TRBJ1-5
CASSSLGEQYF	TRBV19	TRBJ2-7
CASRAGTEGAPRTDTQYF	TRBV12-3/TRBV12-4	TRBJ2-3
CASYGGGSQHRHYGYTF	TRBV25-1	TRBJ1-2
CASSPRDRGVEQYF	TRBV19	TRBJ2-7
CASSPRVENTEAFF	TRBV27	TRBJ1-1
CAGGGDGTQTQYF	TRBV6-6	TRBJ2-5
CASSLTGETQYF	TRBV12-3/TRBV12-4	TRBJ2-5
CASSLNPRHLLAKNIQYF	TRBV7-2	TRBJ2-4
CASSWKQGTGELFF	TRBV3-1	TRBJ2-2
CASSFGDEGNSYNEQFF	TRBV7-2	TRBJ2-1
CASSQEVGTEAFF	TRBV4-1	TRBJ1-1
CASSPGGGPGLNEQFF	TRBV7-9	TRBJ2-1
CASSLLFRGGWENTEAFF	TRBV7-6	TRBJ1-1
CASSNLDTGAPYEQYF	TRBV9	TRBJ2-7
CASSYRERVDTQYF	TRBV5-6	TRBJ2-3
CSARAFGSSTGELFF	TRBV20-1	TRBJ2-2
CASSVWQGSGGELFF	TRBV9	TRBJ2-2
CASRHLWQETQYF	TRBV12-3/TRBV12-4	TRBJ2-5
CASSAPPGQIGNEQFF	TRBV5-4	TRBJ2-1
CAISDPGTGITDTQYF	TRBV10-3	TRBJ2-3
CASARGGETQYF	TRBV12-5	TRBJ2-5
CASRKTGEVEQFF	TRBV28	TRBJ2-1
CASIADGSSYYNSPLHF	TRBV19	TRBJ1-6
CATSEPTGANVLTF	TRBV24-1	TRBJ2-6
CASSIVHGGELFF	TRBV19	TRBJ2-2
CVSNGQRTDTQYF	TRBV7-6	TRBJ2-3
CASSTPTGTMALAQYF	TRBV11-2	TRBJ2-3
CASSLSGSGGRTDTQYF	TRBV7-2	TRBJ2-3
CAGRDRGVNTEAFF	TRBV28	TRBJ1-1